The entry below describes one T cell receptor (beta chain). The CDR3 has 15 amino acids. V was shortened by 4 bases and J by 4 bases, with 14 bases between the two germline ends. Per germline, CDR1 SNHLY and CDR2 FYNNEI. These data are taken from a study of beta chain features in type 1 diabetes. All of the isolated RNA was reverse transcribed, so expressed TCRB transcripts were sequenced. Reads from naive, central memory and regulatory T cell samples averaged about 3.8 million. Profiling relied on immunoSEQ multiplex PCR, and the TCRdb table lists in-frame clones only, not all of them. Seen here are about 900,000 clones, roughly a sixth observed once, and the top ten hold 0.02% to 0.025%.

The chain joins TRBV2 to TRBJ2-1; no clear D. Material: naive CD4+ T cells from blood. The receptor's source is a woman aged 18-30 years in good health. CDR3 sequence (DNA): TGTGCCAGCAGTGTTCTCGGGCAGACTTACAATGAGCAGTTCTTC. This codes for CASSVLGQTYNEQFF.